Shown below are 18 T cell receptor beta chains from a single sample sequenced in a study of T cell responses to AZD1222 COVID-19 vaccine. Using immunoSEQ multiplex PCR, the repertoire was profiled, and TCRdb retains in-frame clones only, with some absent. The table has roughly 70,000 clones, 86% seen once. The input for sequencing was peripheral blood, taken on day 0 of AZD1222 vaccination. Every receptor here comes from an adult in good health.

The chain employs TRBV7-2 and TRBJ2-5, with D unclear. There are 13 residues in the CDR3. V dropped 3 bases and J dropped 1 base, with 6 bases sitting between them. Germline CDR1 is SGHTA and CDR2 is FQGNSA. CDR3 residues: CASSLGSQETQYF. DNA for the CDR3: TGTGCCAGCAGCTTGGGCAGCCAAGAGACCCAGTACTTC. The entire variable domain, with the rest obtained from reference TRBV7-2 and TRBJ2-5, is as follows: GAGVSQSPSNKVTEKGKDVELRCDPISGHTALYWYRQSLGQGLEFLIYFQGNSAPDKSGLPSDRFSAERTGGSVSTLTIQRTQQEDSAVYLCASSLGSQETQYFGPGTRLLVL.

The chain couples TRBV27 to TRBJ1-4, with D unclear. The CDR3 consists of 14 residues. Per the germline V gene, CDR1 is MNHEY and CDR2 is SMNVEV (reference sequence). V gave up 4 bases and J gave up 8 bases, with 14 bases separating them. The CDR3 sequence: CASSSGSGWEKLFF. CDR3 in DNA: TGTGCCAGCAGTTCCGGGAGCGGCTGGGAAAAACTGTTTTTT.

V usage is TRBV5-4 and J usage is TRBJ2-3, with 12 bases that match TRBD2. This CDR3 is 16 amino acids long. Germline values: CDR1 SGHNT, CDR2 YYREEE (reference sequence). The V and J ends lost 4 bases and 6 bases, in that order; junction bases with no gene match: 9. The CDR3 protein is CASSPSSGRAVDTQYF. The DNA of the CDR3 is TGTGCCAGCAGCCCGTCTAGCGGGAGGGCGGTGGATACGCAGTATTTT.

The CDR3, as DNA: TGTGCCAGCAGTTACTCGTTCCCCCCTGAGGGGGAGACCCAGTACTTC. Protein product: CASSYSFPPEGETQYF. This chain uses TRBV6-5 with TRBJ2-5; D might be TRBD1 or TRBD2, each matching 5 bases. CDR1 and CDR2 from the germline V gene are MNHEY and SVGAGI. The length of the CDR3 is 16 residues. The V end was cut by 0 bases, the J end by 5 bases, with 16 bases between.

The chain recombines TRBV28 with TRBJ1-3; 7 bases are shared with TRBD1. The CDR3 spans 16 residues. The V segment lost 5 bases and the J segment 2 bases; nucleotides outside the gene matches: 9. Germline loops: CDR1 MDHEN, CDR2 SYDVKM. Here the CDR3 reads CASSPSTGTAGNTIYF. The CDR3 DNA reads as TGTGCCAGCAGTCCATCAACCGGGACAGCTGGAAACACCATATATTTT.

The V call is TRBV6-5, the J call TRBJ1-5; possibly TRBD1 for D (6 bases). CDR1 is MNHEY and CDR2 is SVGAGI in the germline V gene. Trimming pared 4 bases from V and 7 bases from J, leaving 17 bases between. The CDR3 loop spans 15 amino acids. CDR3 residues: CASSSKNRVRQPQHF. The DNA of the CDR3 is TGTGCCAGCAGTTCAAAAAACAGGGTTAGGCAGCCCCAGCATTTT.

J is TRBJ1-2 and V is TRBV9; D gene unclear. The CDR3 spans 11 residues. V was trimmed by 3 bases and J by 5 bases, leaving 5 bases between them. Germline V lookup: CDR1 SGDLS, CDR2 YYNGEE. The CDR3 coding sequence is TGTGCCAGCAGCGGATTTTATGGCTACACCTTC. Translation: CASSGFYGYTF.

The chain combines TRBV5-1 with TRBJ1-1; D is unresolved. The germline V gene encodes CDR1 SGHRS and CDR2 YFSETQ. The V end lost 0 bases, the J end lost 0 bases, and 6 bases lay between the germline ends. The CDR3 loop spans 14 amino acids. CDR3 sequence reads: CASSLAGMNTEAFF. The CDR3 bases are TGCGCCAGCAGCTTGGCGGGGATGAACACTGAAGCTTTCTTT.

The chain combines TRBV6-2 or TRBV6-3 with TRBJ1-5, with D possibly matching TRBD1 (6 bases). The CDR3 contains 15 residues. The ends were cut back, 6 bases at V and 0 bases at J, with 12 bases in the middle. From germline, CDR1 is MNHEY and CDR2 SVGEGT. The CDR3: CASSRTGNSNQPQHF. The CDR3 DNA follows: TGTGCCAGCAGCAGAACAGGGAATAGCAATCAGCCCCAGCATTTT.

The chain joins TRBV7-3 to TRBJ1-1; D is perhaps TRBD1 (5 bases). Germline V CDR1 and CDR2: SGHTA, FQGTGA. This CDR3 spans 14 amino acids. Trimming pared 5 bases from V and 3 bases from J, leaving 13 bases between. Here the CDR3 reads CASSPHGGDTEAFF. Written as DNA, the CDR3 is TGTGCCAGCAGCCCCCATGGGGGGGACACTGAAGCTTTCTTT.

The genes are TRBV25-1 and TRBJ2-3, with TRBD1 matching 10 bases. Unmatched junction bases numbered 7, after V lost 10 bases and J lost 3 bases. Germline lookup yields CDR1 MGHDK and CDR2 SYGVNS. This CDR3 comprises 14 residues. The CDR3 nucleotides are TGTGCCACTGCTTGGGACAGGGGTACAGATACGCAGTATTTT. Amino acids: CATAWDRGTDTQYF.

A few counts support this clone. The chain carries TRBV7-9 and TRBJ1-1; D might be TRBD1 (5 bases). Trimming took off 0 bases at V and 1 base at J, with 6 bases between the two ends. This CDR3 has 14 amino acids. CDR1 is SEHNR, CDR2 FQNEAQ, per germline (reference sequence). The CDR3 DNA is TGTGCCAGCAGCTTAGCGGGGCAGAACACTGAAGCTTTCTTT. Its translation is CASSLAGQNTEAFF.

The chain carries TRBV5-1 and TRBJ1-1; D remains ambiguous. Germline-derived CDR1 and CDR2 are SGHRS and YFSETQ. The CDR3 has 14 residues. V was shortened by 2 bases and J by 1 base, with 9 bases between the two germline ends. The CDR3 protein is CASSLRTGNTEAFF. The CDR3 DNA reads TGCGCCAGCAGCTTAAGGACTGGGAACACTGAAGCTTTCTTT.

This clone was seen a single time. CDR3 region: CACTRDPPATDTQYF. The CDR3 DNA reads TGTGCCTGCACCCGGGACCCCCCGGCGACAGATACGCAGTATTTT. The chain links TRBV30 to TRBJ2-3; D may match TRBD1 or TRBD2 (5 bases each). This CDR3 contains 15 residues. Per the germline V gene, CDR1 is GTSNPN and CDR2 is SVGIG (reference sequence). V dropped 6 bases and J dropped 3 bases, with 19 bases sitting between them.

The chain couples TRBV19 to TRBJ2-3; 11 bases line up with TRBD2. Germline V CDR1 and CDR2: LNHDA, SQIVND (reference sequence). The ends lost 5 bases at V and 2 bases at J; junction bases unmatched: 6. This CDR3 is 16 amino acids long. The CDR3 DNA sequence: TGTGCCAGTAGTGGGATAGCGGGGGGGCTCACAGATACGCAGTATTTT. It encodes CASSGIAGGLTDTQYF.

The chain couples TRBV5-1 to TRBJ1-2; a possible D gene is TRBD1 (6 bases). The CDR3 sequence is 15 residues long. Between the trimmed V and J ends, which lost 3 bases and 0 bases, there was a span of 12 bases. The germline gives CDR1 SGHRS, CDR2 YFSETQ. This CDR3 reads CASSSKQGTNYGYTF. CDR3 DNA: TGCGCCAGCAGCTCTAAACAGGGAACTAACTATGGCTACACCTTC.

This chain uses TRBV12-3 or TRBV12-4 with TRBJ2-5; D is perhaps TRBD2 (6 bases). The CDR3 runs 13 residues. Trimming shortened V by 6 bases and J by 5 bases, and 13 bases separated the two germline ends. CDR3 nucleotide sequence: TGTGCCAGCAGCCCTGGGGGGTTGGAGACCCAGTACTTC. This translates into CASSPGGLETQYF.

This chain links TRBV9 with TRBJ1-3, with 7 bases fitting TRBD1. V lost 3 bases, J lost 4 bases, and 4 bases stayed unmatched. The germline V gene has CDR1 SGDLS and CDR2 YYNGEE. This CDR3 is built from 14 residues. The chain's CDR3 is CASSEGASGNTIYF. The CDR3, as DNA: TGTGCCAGCAGCGAGGGGGCGTCAGGAAACACCATATATTTT.